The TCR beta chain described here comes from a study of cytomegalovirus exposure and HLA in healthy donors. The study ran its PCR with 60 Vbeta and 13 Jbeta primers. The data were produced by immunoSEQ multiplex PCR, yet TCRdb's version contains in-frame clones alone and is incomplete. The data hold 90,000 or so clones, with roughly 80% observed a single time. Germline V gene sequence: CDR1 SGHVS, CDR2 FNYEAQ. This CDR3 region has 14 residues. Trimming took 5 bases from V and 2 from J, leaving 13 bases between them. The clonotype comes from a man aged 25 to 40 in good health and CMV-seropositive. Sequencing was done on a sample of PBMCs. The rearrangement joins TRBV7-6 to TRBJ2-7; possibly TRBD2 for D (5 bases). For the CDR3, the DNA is TGTGCCAGCAGCGCACGTGACTATGCCTACGAGCAGTACTTC. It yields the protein CASSARDYAYEQYF.